Following are 3 T cell receptor beta chains from one sample sequenced in a study of cytomegalovirus exposure and HLA in healthy donors. Primers for the PCR totalled 60 Vbeta and 13 Jbeta. Profiling relied on immunoSEQ multiplex PCR, and the TCRdb table lists in-frame clones only, not all of them. This table holds about 200,000 clones, around four fifths found once. The specimen sequenced was PBMCs. The receptors here all came from a man in his fifties or sixties in good health and CMV-seronegative.

The chain recombines TRBV5-1 with TRBJ2-2; no clear D gene. The germline V gene encodes CDR1 SGHRS and CDR2 YFSETQ. The V gene lost 5 bases and the J gene lost 3 bases, with 8 bases spanning the gap. The CDR3 length is 13 residues. CDR3 sequence (DNA): TGCGCCAGCAGAGGTCGGGACACCGGGGAGCTGTTTTTT. It specifies CASRGRDTGELFF.

This clone has just a few counts. This chain connects TRBV27 to TRBJ2-3, with 8 nucleotides matching TRBD2. The CDR3 has 15 residues. V trimming: 8 bases; J trimming: 1 base; junction bases outside the gene matches: 8. Germline CDR1 is MNHEY and CDR2 is SMNVEV (reference sequence). The DNA of the CDR3 is TGTGCCAGCCGCTCGGGAGGGGCTGGCACAGATACGCAGTATTTT. Amino acids: CASRSGGAGTDTQYF.

Remarks on this clone: This sample includes further DNA sequences coding for the same CDR3. The V call is TRBV6-5, the J call TRBJ1-1, with 7 bases that match TRBD1. CDR1 and CDR2 (germline): MNHEY, SVGAGI. Trimming cost V 3 bases and J 0 bases; bases outside gene matches: 4. The CDR3 consists of 15 residues. CDR3 sequence reads: CASSYSTGVNTEAFF. Written as DNA, the CDR3 is TGTGCCAGCAGTTATTCCACAGGGGTGAACACTGAAGCTTTCTTT.